A selection of T cell receptor beta chains follows, all from one sample in a study of glioma-infiltrating T cells. TCRdb ran MiXCR on the multiplex PCR reads and lists one entry per CDR3 protein. The sample consists of approximately 120,000 distinct CDR3 sequences, less than 30% of them appearing once. Source material: glioma tissue, nonneoplastic brain tissue, or PBMCs (not recorded which). These receptors all stem from a human donor with low-grade glioma or glioblastoma, undergoing nonglioma brain surgery, or in good health (not recorded which). Both conserved end residues are trimmed from each CDR3. Not every row has a clone size; where given, it reads once, few, many or a size class.

V gene: TRBV6-1
clone size: many
J gene: TRBJ2-1
CDR3 protein: ASRTSGNEQF

V gene: TRBV20-1
clone size: many
J gene: TRBJ2-7
CDR3 protein: SASITGYEQY

V gene: TRBV19
clone size: many
J gene: TRBJ2-7
CDR3 protein: ASSKRTSGSQEQY

V gene: TRBV20-1
clone size: .
J gene: TRBJ1-1
CDR3 protein: SSRGGRTEAF

V gene: TRBV7-9
clone size: many
J gene: TRBJ2-7
CDR3 protein: ASSLGGLAGREQY

V gene: TRBV20-1
clone size: many
J gene: TRBJ2-3
CDR3 protein: SAKGLAGGLTGTQY

V gene: TRBV24-1
clone size: many
J gene: TRBJ2-3
CDR3 protein: ATSPGTDTQY

V gene: TRBV6-1
clone size: .
J gene: TRBJ2-7
CDR3 protein: ASRPLAGSTSYEQY

V gene: TRBV28
clone size: many
J gene: TRBJ1-6
CDR3 protein: ASSSALPLH

V gene: TRBV29-1
clone size: .
J gene: TRBJ2-2
CDR3 protein: SALYRVNTGELF

V gene: TRBV5-6
clone size: few
J gene: TRBJ1-6
CDR3 protein: ASSLGSWDTSWGSPLH

V gene: TRBV9
clone size: .
J gene: TRBJ2-3
CDR3 protein: ASSGAGGPDTQY

V gene: TRBV20-1
clone size: many
J gene: TRBJ1-1
CDR3 protein: SARDVTTAGNTEAF

V gene: TRBV10-3
clone size: many
J gene: TRBJ1-1
CDR3 protein: AISGRGQGAIPTEAF

V gene: TRBV27
clone size: many
J gene: TRBJ1-2
CDR3 protein: ASSLSRGDYGYT

V gene: TRBV27
clone size: many
J gene: TRBJ2-7
CDR3 protein: ASSLWFTSYEQY

V gene: TRBV30
clone size: few
J gene: TRBJ1-1
CDR3 protein: AWSPEGHSDEAF

V gene: TRBV28
clone size: many
J gene: TRBJ2-7
CDR3 protein: ASSPTPRNYYDEQY

V gene: TRBV27
clone size: once
J gene: TRBJ2-1
CDR3 protein: ASSHTGQRQYNEQF

V gene: TRBV3-1
clone size: many
J gene: TRBJ2-1
CDR3 protein: ASRPGTSFSEQF

V gene: TRBV12-3/TRBV12-4
clone size: .
J gene: TRBJ2-2
CDR3 protein: ASSTGTGNTGELF

V gene: TRBV7-2
clone size: many
J gene: TRBJ2-4
CDR3 protein: ASSLARGENIQY

V gene: TRBV11-3
clone size: many
J gene: TRBJ2-5
CDR3 protein: ANPITELHETQY

V gene: TRBV6-2/TRBV6-3
clone size: many
J gene: TRBJ2-3
CDR3 protein: ASSYLSRRNTDTQY

V gene: TRBV3-1
clone size: few
J gene: TRBJ1-4
CDR3 protein: ASSQDTRGTLF

V gene: TRBV3-1
clone size: .
J gene: TRBJ2-2
CDR3 protein: ASRAGTGELF

V gene: TRBV10-3
clone size: many
J gene: TRBJ1-5
CDR3 protein: ATLRTGDNQPQH

V gene: TRBV29-1
clone size: .
J gene: TRBJ1-1
CDR3 protein: SVEGGQGNTEAF

V gene: TRBV29-1
clone size: many
J gene: TRBJ2-1
CDR3 protein: SVEDGQAAYNEQF

V gene: TRBV24-1
clone size: many
J gene: TRBJ2-3
CDR3 protein: ATSDNRGSVSDTQY

V gene: TRBV14
clone size: many
J gene: TRBJ1-2
CDR3 protein: ASSAWIRYGYT

V gene: TRBV20-1
clone size: many
J gene: TRBJ1-5
CDR3 protein: SARPRDINQPQH

V gene: TRBV5-1
clone size: many
J gene: TRBJ1-1
CDR3 protein: ASSPHRVMNTEAF

V gene: TRBV4-3
clone size: once
J gene: TRBJ2-5
CDR3 protein: ASSQAGAGGETQY

V gene: TRBV10-2
clone size: few
J gene: TRBJ1-5
CDR3 protein: ASRGGSNQPQH

V gene: TRBV9
clone size: few
J gene: TRBJ1-6
CDR3 protein: ASSYLDRAYNSPLH

V gene: TRBV10-2
clone size: .
J gene: TRBJ2-7
CDR3 protein: ASSRRRLRDEQY

V gene: TRBV27
clone size: many
J gene: TRBJ2-7
CDR3 protein: ASSDVGTGAPYEQY

V gene: TRBV6-2/TRBV6-3
clone size: medium-sized
J gene: TRBJ1-1
CDR3 protein: ASSRGNTEAF

V gene: TRBV6-1
clone size: many
J gene: TRBJ2-1
CDR3 protein: ASSLTGRNEQF

V gene: TRBV4-1
clone size: many
J gene: TRBJ2-3
CDR3 protein: ASSQLWTGPDTQY